This T cell receptor beta chain was captured in a study of identical twins (dated by TCRdb to 2016 to 2017). Concerning the study at large: TCR alpha and beta repertoires from monozygotic twins, unrelated adults of various ages and cord blood were deep-sequenced to test whether fetal clonotypes persist. To rule out contamination, the twin experiments were replicated at different times with different library preparation protocols.

Paper-wide results and their limitations: In beta out-of-frame sequences, excess twin sharing was weaker, because having fewer shared sequences lowered the signal-to-noise ratio. In monozygotic twins, recombination models systematically underestimated out-of-frame TCR alpha sharing, but the models matched the sharing seen between unrelated individuals. Invariant T cells such as MAIT and iNKT could partly confound zero-insertion analyses, although diverse VJ usage argued against such confounding for most clonotypes. Because the same donors could not be followed over many years, the conclusions relied on cross-sectional statistical analysis. Compared with coincidental sharing between unrelated individuals, an excess of low generation-probability sequences was observed among out-of-frame TCR alpha sequences shared between twins. Abundant cord blood beta clonotypes had fewer insertions, young adult naive repertoires showed a similar but weaker trend, and memory repertoires showed no such trend.

Libraries were made using 5' RACE. For sequencing, an Illumina HiSeq 2000 was employed. A universal primer binding site was added through template switching, and the final cDNA carried a unique molecular identifier so that TCR cDNA molecules could be counted accurately. Specific primers in the conserved constant-segment region were used to synthesize first-strand cDNA for TCR alpha and beta chains. Each cDNA library was double barcoded, with a SMART-Mk sample barcode plus Illumina barcodes, to control for contamination. TruSeq adapter sequences along with Illumina sample barcodes were introduced in two successive PCR steps. The TCR alpha and beta cDNA libraries were sequenced on the Illumina HiSeq platform using custom primers. For the original study's pipeline: MiGEC was used to process raw reads and extract unique molecular identifiers, and MiXCR was used to find CDR3 positions. Recombination models were inferred per individual with the repgenHMM and IGoR tools using an EM algorithm. Shared clonotype analysis was performed with the tcR package in R, normalizing sharing by the product of cloneset sizes. Out-of-frame nonproductive sequences were analyzed to study raw recombination free of thymic and clonal selection effects. The public reads were reanalyzed by TCRdb: fastp trimming at Q25, MiXCR alignment, in-frame beta chains only. All rows with the same CDR3 protein become a single entry with the most common DNA and genes. What appears here as the V and J calls and clone size reflects TCRdb's work, not the paper's. In this sample the table shows more than 250,000 distinct CDR3 sequences, about 8.3% of which occur a single time. The biggest ten clones account for 2.1% of the sample.

This clonotype was seen at least ten times. Its binding antigen is unknown. Base qualities were left out, and no much larger clone turns up one base away. Every donor was a healthy Caucasian. The twin cohort consisted of three pairs of female monozygotic twins, all aged about 18 to 30 years. Miltenyi CD45RO+ enrichment and human naive T-cell isolation kits were used to isolate memory (CD45RO+) and naive T cells from PBMC. These data were also filed under a second study, of yellow fever vaccine responses in identical twins. The second study also describes: The T cell response to vaccination in identical twins was reported by the authors to appear partly convergent and partly personalized. Focusing on identical twins, the study followed the T cell clones that responded to the vaccine, and did so with precision.

The source is a woman aged 18-29 years in good health. The source material was memory (CD45RO+) T cells sorted from blood. The sample's cell subset or site label, in plain terms: CD45RO+ enriched T cells.

The sequence in DNA is TGCAGTGCTAGACGCCAGAATGAGCAGTTCTTC. Translated, it reads CSARRQNEQFF. The rearrangement joined TRBV20-1 to TRBJ2-1, with the D gene call left open. V and J lose 2 bases and 7 bases, and a span of 6 bases separates them. Via the germline V gene (reference sequence), CDR1 is DFQATT and CDR2 SNEGSKA. The CDR3 runs 11 amino acids, cysteine and phenylalanine included. The sequence is cut down to CDR3 DNA, 33 bases in frame from base 1.